This record looks at one TCR beta chain sequence and its context. Its antigen is as yet unknown. The source of the sample is a study of PD-1 blockade in classical Hodgkin lymphoma. Overall study context: Patients were treated with nivolumab at 3 mg/kg, and this was given intravenously every 2 weeks.

The V gene's germline CDR1 is MNHNS and CDR2 SASEGT. V was cut by 4 bases and J by 0 bases, with 6 bases left in between. The CDR3 loop spans 13 amino acids. Whole-study results and caveats: TCR diversity in CD4+, not CD8+, cells rose significantly by C4D1. Newly diagnosed patients reportedly had lower baseline TCR diversity than healthy donors. Similar baseline diversity was found in complete responders and newly diagnosed patients.

Sequencing was performed with immunoSEQ multiplex PCR; in TCRdb, only in-frame clones are kept and a portion is missing. The sample contains fewer than 65,000 clones, roughly nine tenths of which appear only once. No patient escaped relapse after autologous stem cell transplantation, and brentuximab vedotin exposure varied. Specimen: peripheral blood mononuclear cells (PBMCs), collected at baseline. The TCR was taken from a human donor with classical Hodgkin lymphoma. The chain joins TRBV6-1 to TRBJ1-1; D unclear. The CDR3 region is CASSGRVNTEAFF. In DNA form, the CDR3 reads TGTGCCAGCAGTGGTCGCGTGAACACTGAAGCTTTCTTT.